The 3 T cell receptor beta chains below were found in one sample sequenced in a study of OX40 agonist ivuxolimab in advanced cancers. Data came from immunoSEQ multiplex PCR; TCRdb stores just in-frame clones and leaves some out. The sample lists around 39,000 clones, roughly 81% occurring once. The sample consisted of CD4+ or CD8+ T cells sorted from blood, taken in a trial of the OX40 agonist ivuxolimab. The receptors were gathered from an adult with an advanced solid tumor such as melanoma, head and neck, liver or kidney cancer.

This clone was seen more than once but under ten times. Relative to the germline gene, one junction end is altered; a read error may explain this. CDR3 in DNA: TGTGCCAGCAGCCTTCCGGGACTAGCGGAACACTTC. Translating it yields CASSLPGLAEHF. This chain links TRBV16 with TRBJ2-7; 11 bases agree with TRBD2. The CDR3 has 12 residues. Germline V lookup: CDR1 KGHSY, CDR2 FQNENV. Drawing the rest from reference TRBV16 and TRBJ2-7, the complete variable domain is GEEVAQTPKHLVRGEGQKAKLYCAPIKGHSYVFWYQQVLKNEFKFLISFQNENVFDETGMPKERFSAKCLPNSPCSLEIQATKLEDSAVYFCASSLPGLAEHFGPGTRLTVT.

The V and J genes are TRBV5-4 and TRBJ1-3; no firm D call. The V end lost 7 bases, the J end lost 1 base, and 9 bases lay between the germline ends. Germline assignment: CDR1 SGHNT and CDR2 YYREEE (reference sequence). This CDR3 comprises 13 residues. CDR3: CASSFGSGNTIYF. The DNA of the CDR3 is TGTGCCAGCTCGTTCGGATCTGGAAACACCATATATTTT.

The J gene is TRBJ2-1, the V gene TRBV18, with D unresolved. The V gene lost 0 bases and the J gene lost 0 bases, with 12 bases spanning the gap. Germline CDR1 reads KGHSH; CDR2 reads LQKENI. The CDR3 length is 17 residues. The CDR3 region is CASSPPGPRGSYNEQFF. For the CDR3, the DNA is TGTGCCAGCTCACCACCCGGGCCCCGCGGCTCCTACAATGAGCAGTTCTTC. Full variable domain (outside the CDR3, taken from reference TRBV18 and TRBJ2-1): NAGVMQNPRHLVRRRGQEARLRCSPMKGHSHVYWYRQLPEEGLKFMVYLQKENIIDESGMPKERFSAEFPKEGPSILRIQQVVRGDSAAYFCASSPPGPRGSYNEQFFGPGTRLTVL.